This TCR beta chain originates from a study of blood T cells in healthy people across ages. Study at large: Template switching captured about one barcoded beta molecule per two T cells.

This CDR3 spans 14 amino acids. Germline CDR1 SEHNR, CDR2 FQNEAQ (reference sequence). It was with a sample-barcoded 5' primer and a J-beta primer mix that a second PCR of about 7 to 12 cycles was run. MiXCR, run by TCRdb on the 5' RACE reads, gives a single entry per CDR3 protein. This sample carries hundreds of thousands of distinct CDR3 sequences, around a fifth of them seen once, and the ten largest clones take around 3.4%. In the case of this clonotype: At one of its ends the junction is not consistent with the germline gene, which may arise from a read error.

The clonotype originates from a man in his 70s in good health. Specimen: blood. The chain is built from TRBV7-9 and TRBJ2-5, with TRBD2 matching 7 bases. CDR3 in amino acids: CAGSLAAGQETQYF. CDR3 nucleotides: TGTGCCGGCAGCTTAGCAGCGGGGCAAGAGACCCAGTACTTC.